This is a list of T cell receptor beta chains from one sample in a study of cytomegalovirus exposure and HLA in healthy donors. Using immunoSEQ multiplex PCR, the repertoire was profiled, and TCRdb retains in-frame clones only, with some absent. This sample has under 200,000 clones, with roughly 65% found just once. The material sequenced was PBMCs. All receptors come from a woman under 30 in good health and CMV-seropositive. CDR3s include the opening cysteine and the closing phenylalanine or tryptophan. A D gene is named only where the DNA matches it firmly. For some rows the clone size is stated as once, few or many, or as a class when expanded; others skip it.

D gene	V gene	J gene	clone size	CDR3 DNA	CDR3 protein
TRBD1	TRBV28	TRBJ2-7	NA	TGTGCCAGCAGTACAGGGGTTTGGAATGACGAGCAGTACTTC	CASSTGVWNDEQYF
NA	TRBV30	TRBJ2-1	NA	TGTGCCTGGAGCGCCCTCAGACGTTTGACAGGACCCAACATCAGGGATGAGCAGTTCTTC	CAWSALRRLTGPNIRDEQFF
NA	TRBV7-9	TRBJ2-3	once	TGTGCCAGCCAAAAAGGGAGTGGGGTTCCTAGCACAGATACGCAGTATTTT	CASQKGSGVPSTDTQYF
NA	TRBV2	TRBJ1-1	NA	TGTGCCAGCACCGAGGAGGGGAGGAACACTGAAGCTTTCTTT	CASTEEGRNTEAFF
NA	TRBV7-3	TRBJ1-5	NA	TGTGCCAGCAGCTTACCCCTCGGGACAATCTATAGCAATCAGCCCCAGCATTTT	CASSLPLGTIYSNQPQHF
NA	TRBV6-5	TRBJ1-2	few	TGTGCCAGCAGTTACTCGGCAAACTATGGCTACACCTTC	CASSYSANYGYTF
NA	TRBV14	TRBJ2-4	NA	TGTGCCAGCAGCCAATTTCAACTCTCGGACATTCAGTACTTC	CASSQFQLSDIQYF
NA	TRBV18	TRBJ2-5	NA	TGTGCCAGCTCACCCTATGCGGGAGAGACCCAGTACTTC	CASSPYAGETQYF
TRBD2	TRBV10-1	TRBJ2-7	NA	TGCGCCAGCAGCCTCGGGACTAGCGGGAGCGAGCAGTACTTC	CASSLGTSGSEQYF
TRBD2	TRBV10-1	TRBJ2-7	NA	TGCGCCAGCAGTGAGGGACTAGCGGGTCCCTACGAGCAGTACTTC	CASSEGLAGPYEQYF
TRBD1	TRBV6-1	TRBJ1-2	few	TGTGCCAGCAGTGGGAGGACAGGGTGGCACTATGGCTACACCTTC	CASSGRTGWHYGYTF
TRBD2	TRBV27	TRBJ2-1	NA	TGTGCCAGCAGTCTCATGACTAGCGTCTACAATGAGCAGTTCTTC	CASSLMTSVYNEQFF
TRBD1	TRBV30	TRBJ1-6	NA	TGTGCCGTGGACAGGGGGTCCTATAATTCACCCCTCCACTTT	CAVDRGSYNSPLHF
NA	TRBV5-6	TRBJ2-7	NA	TGTGCCAGCAGCTTGATGGGGAGCGAGCAGTACTTC	CASSLMGSEQYF
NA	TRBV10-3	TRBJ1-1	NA	TGTGCGACCCGAGGGAACACTGAAGCTTTCTTT	CATRGNTEAFF
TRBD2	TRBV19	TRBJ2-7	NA	TGTGCCAGTAGTATACCTCCGCTAGCGGGACCCGTCTTGCAGTACTTC	CASSIPPLAGPVLQYF
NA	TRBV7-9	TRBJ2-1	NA	TGTGCCAGCAGCTCAGACAGGTCCGTCAATGAGCAGTTCTTC	CASSSDRSVNEQFF
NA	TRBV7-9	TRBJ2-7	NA	TGTGCCAGCAGGACAGGCAACGAGCAGTACTTC	CASRTGNEQYF
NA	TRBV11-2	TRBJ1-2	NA	TGTGCCAGCAGCAACCGGGACACCGGGCGGTATGGCTACACCTTC	CASSNRDTGRYGYTF
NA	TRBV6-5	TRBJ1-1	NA	TGTGCCAGCAGTTACCTTCATCGGACTGAAGCTTTCTTT	CASSYLHRTEAFF
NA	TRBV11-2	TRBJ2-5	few	TGTGCCAGCAGCTCCGGCGGGGCACGAGGGCAGTACTTC	CASSSGGARGQYF
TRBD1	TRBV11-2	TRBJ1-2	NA	TGTGCCAGCAGTCATGGAACAGGGGCATTGGGCTACACCTTC	CASSHGTGALGYTF
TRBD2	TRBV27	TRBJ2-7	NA	TGTGCCAGCAGATCACTAGCGGCCTACGAGCAGTACTTC	CASRSLAAYEQYF
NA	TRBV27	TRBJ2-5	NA	TGTGCCAGCAGTATCACCCCAGGGTATAGACAAGAGACCCAGTACTTC	CASSITPGYRQETQYF
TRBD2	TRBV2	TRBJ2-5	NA	TGTGCCAGCACTCGGGAGGGCCCCTCGGGTACCCAGTACTTC	CASTREGPSGTQYF
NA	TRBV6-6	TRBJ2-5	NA	TGTGCCAGCAAAAACCAGGCACGGGGTAGAGAGACCCAGTACTTC	CASKNQARGRETQYF
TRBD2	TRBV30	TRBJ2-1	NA	TGTGCCTCCTTGACTAGCGCCTACAATGAGCAGTTCTTC	CASLTSAYNEQFF
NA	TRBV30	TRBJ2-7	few	TGTGCCTGGAGCCCCGCTAGGGAGCAGTACTTC	CAWSPAREQYF
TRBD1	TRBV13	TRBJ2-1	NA	TGTGCCAGTGGCCGGGACAGGGACTACAATGAGCAGTTCTTC	CASGRDRDYNEQFF
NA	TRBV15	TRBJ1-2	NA	TGTGCCACCAGCAGAGTGGGGCTGGGTAACTATGGCTACACCTTC	CATSRVGLGNYGYTF
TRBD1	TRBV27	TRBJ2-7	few	TGTGCCAGCAGTTCGGGACAGGGTTACGAGCAGTACTTC	CASSSGQGYEQYF
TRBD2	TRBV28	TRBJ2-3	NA	TGTGCCAGCAGTTTAACGACTAGCGGGAGGGCAGATACGCAGTATTTT	CASSLTTSGRADTQYF
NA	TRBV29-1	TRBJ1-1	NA	TGCAGCGTGGGGCGGGGGGCAAAGATGAACACTGAAGCTTTCTTT	CSVGRGAKMNTEAFF
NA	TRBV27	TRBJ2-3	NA	TGTGCCAGCAGTCTAGGCCCAGATACGCAGTATTTT	CASSLGPDTQYF
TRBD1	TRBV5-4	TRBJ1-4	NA	TGTGCCAGCAGCTTGGGGGGACAGTCTAATGAAAAACTGTTTTTT	CASSLGGQSNEKLFF
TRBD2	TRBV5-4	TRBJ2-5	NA	TGTGCCAGCAGCTTGGCCCCGGGGGGAGGGCAAGAGACCCAGTACTTC	CASSLAPGGGQETQYF
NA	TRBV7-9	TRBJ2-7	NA	TGTGCCAGCAGCACGCAGGGGAACGAGCAGTACTTC	CASSTQGNEQYF
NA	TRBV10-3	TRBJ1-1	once	TGTGCCATCGCGGGCAGAATGAACACTGAAGCTTTCTTT	CAIAGRMNTEAFF
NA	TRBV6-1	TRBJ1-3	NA	TGTGCCAGCAGTGAAGCCCTAAGGGGGATGAGCTCTGGAAACACCATATATTTT	CASSEALRGMSSGNTIYF
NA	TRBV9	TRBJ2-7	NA	TGTGCCAGCAGCGTAGGCGCCCCGCACTACGAGCAGTACTTC	CASSVGAPHYEQYF
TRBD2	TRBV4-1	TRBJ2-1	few	TGCGCCAGCAGCACTAGCGGGGGGGCCTACAATGAGCAGTTCTTC	CASSTSGGAYNEQFF
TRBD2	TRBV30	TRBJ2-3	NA	TGTGCCTGGAGTTTTGGTAGCGGGAGATCAGATACGCAGTATTTT	CAWSFGSGRSDTQYF